The text below deals with one T cell receptor (beta chain). The PCR had 60 Vbeta and 13 Jbeta primers. Repertoires were generated with immunoSEQ multiplex PCR, while TCRdb's copy carries only in-frame clones and drops some. The profile covers approximately 170,000 clones, with around 77% appearing a single time and roughly 1.6% taken by the ten largest. The data were taken from a study of cytomegalovirus exposure and HLA in healthy donors. The germline CDR1 and CDR2 sequences are MNHEY and SVGAGI. Trimming took 3 bases from V and 2 from J, leaving 7 bases between them. CDR3 length: 13 residues. The sequence was collected from a man in his forties in good health and CMV-seronegative. Sequenced material: PBMCs. This chain uses TRBV6-5 with TRBJ1-2, with D possibly being TRBD1 (5 bases). The CDR3 loop is CASSYQGNYGYTF. The DNA for the CDR3 is TGTGCCAGCAGTTATCAGGGCAACTATGGCTACACCTTC.